Below are 18 T cell receptor beta chains sequenced from a single sample in a study of T-cell memory formation after mild COVID-19. TCRdb ran MiXCR on the 5' RACE reads and lists one entry per CDR3 protein. The sample lists about 150,000 distinct CDR3 sequences, over 10% occurring once. Sequencing was performed on PBMCs or a T cell subset sorted from them (not recorded which). The receptor set was obtained from a man between 18 and 35 years old who had mild COVID-19 (a few samples of this study predate the infection). Cell type and time point are not known.

This clonotype was found a few times. The chain joins TRBV4-1 to TRBJ1-2; no firm D call. The ends were cut back, 0 bases at V and 4 bases at J, with 12 bases in the middle. This CDR3 is 15 amino acids long. The germline V gene encodes CDR1 MGHRA and CDR2 YSYEKL. The DNA for the CDR3 is TGCGCCAGCAGCCAAGATCGCGGGGTAGGCTATGGCTACACCTTC. This encodes CASSQDRGVGYGYTF.

This clonotype was seen a handful of times. The rearrangement joins TRBV9 to TRBJ2-1, with D perhaps matching TRBD2 (6 bases). The V end was cut by 0 bases, the J end by 9 bases, with 13 bases between. Germline CDR1 SGDLS, CDR2 YYNGEE. The CDR3 length is 14 residues. The CDR3 region is CASSVVEGMGEQFF. Here the CDR3 DNA reads TGTGCCAGCAGCGTAGTGGAGGGGATGGGTGAGCAGTTCTTC.

This clonotype was seen a handful of times. This chain uses TRBV12-3 or TRBV12-4 with TRBJ1-1; no definite D call. V lost 9 bases, J lost 3 bases, and 11 bases lay in between. This CDR3 is 12 amino acids long. CDR3 sequence: CASRRWDTEAFF. The CDR3 DNA sequence: TGTGCCAGTCGTAGATGGGACACTGAAGCTTTCTTT.

This chain joins TRBV15 and TRBJ1-1; possibly TRBD1 for D (6 bases). The V end was cut by 1 base, the J end by 5 bases, with 14 bases between. From germline, CDR1 is LNHNV and CDR2 YYDKDF (reference sequence). This CDR3 is 15 amino acids long. This CDR3 is CATSRVGGAGTEAFF. Written as DNA, the CDR3 is TGTGCCACCAGCAGAGTGGGGGGGGCCGGGACTGAAGCTTTCTTT.

J is TRBJ2-1 and V is TRBV7-6; 9 nucleotides line up with TRBD2. V lost 1 base and J lost 7; bases outside the gene matches: 5. The CDR3 covers 15 residues. Germline CDR1 SGHVS, CDR2 FNYEAQ. CDR3 bases: TGTGCCAGCAGCTTAGGCGGGGGGGTGTATAATGAGCAGTTCTTC. It encodes CASSLGGGVYNEQFF.

The sample holds a few counts of this clonotype. V and J are TRBV7-2 and TRBJ2-3; D may be TRBD1 or TRBD2 (5 bases each). Germline values: CDR1 SGHTA, CDR2 FQGNSA. The CDR3 runs 13 residues. V was shortened by 8 bases and J by 6 bases, with 15 bases between the two germline ends. The chain's CDR3 is CASAPGWGDTQYF. DNA of the CDR3: TGTGCCAGCGCGCCAGGATGGGGGGATACGCAGTATTTT.

The table lists this clonotype with a few counts. The V call is TRBV5-1, the J call TRBJ1-4, with D unresolved. The length of the CDR3 is 14 residues. Trimming cost V 4 bases and J 7 bases, with 14 bases left between them. Germline CDR1 and CDR2: SGHRS and YFSETQ. The CDR3 region has the DNA TGCGCCAGCAGCCCGGAAGTGCGTACTGAAAAACTGTTTTTT. As protein: CASSPEVRTEKLFF. Full variable domain (rest looked up from reference TRBV5-1 and TRBJ1-4): KAGVTQTPRYLIKTRGQQVTLSCSPISGHRSVSWYQQTPGQGLQFLFEYFSETQRNKGNFPGRFSGRQFSNSRSEMNVSTLELGDSALYLCASSPEVRTEKLFFGSGTQLSVL.

The chain has TRBV6-5 and TRBJ2-7; 8 nucleotides align to TRBD1. V lost 5 bases and J lost 2; bases outside the gene matches: 8. CDR3 length: 15 amino acids. The V gene's germline CDR1 is MNHEY and CDR2 SVGAGI. CDR3 residues: CASSRSSGQAYEQYF. The CDR3 bases are TGTGCCAGCAGTCGATCTTCGGGACAGGCCTACGAGCAGTACTTC.

The rearrangement joins TRBV6-2 or TRBV6-3 to TRBJ2-3; D gene uncertain. Per the germline V gene, CDR1 is MNHEY and CDR2 is SVGEGT. This CDR3 is 12 amino acids long. V was trimmed by 8 bases and J by 0 bases, leaving 6 bases between them. In DNA, the CDR3 is TGTGCCAGCCTCTCTAGCACAGATACGCAGTATTTT. Translating gives CASLSSTDTQYF.

The chain combines TRBV7-2 with TRBJ1-6; D call uncertain. V shed 5 bases and J shed 1 base, with 12 bases lying between them. The CDR3 spans 16 residues. Per germline, CDR1 SGHTA and CDR2 FQGNSA. The CDR3 DNA sequence: TGTGCCAGCAGCAACCGCGGACGATCCTATAATTCACCCCTCCACTTT. Its protein product is CASSNRGRSYNSPLHF.

This clonotype has a handful of counts. Here the CDR3 DNA reads TGTGCCAGCAGCTTAGCGAGGCCAGGCCGGCAGTACTTC. Translating gives CASSLARPGRQYF. The chain joins TRBV7-6 to TRBJ2-7; the D is unclear. This CDR3 is built from 13 residues. Trimming took off 0 bases at V and 9 bases at J, with 12 bases between the two ends. Germline V gene data show CDR1 as SGHVS and CDR2 as FNYEAQ.

In its sample, this clonotype was seen many times. The chain carries TRBV5-1 and TRBJ2-7; D assignment may be TRBD1 or TRBD2 (7 bases each). The germline CDR1 and CDR2 sequences are SGHRS and YFSETQ. The CDR3 consists of 14 residues. V was shortened by 4 bases and J by 3 bases, with 14 bases between the two germline ends. The CDR3 DNA is TGCGCCAGCAGCGTTCAGGGGGGGCACTACGAGCAGTACGTC. It is translated as CASSVQGGHYEQYV.

This clonotype was found many times. The J gene is TRBJ2-7, the V gene TRBV5-6; D unresolved. Deletions cut 4 bases from V and 0 bases from J, with 17 bases between. Germline V gene data show CDR1 as SGHDT and CDR2 as YYEEEE. The CDR3 is made up of 16 amino acids. The CDR3 sequence is CASSDVGSRLSYEQYF. The CDR3 DNA sequence: TGTGCCAGCAGCGACGTGGGCTCGCGTCTCTCCTACGAGCAGTACTTC.

This clonotype was observed a few times. The genes are TRBV7-2 and TRBJ2-5; the D gene could be TRBD1 or TRBD2 (5 bases each). Germline V gene sequence: CDR1 SGHTA, CDR2 FQGNSA. The germline V and J ends were trimmed by 2 bases and 2 bases, with 9 bases remaining between them. This CDR3 spans 14 amino acids. The CDR3 reads CASSLRDHQETQYF. The CDR3 region has the DNA TGTGCCAGCAGCTTAAGGGACCATCAAGAGACCCAGTACTTC. The full variable domain, with the rest looked up from reference TRBV7-2 and TRBJ2-5, is GAGVSQSPSNKVTEKGKDVELRCDPISGHTALYWYRQSLGQGLEFLIYFQGNSAPDKSGLPSDRFSAERTGGSVSTLTIQRTQQEDSAVYLCASSLRDHQETQYFGPGTRLLVL.

This clonotype came up a few times. J is TRBJ2-7 and V is TRBV6-5; 8 bases are shared with TRBD2. V trimming: 6 bases; J trimming: 0 bases; junction bases outside the gene matches: 7. Germline assignment: CDR1 MNHEY and CDR2 SVGAGI. This CDR3 has 15 residues. Here the CDR3 reads CASRSGGSYSYEQYF. The CDR3 DNA sequence: TGTGCCAGCAGGAGCGGGGGCTCATACTCCTACGAGCAGTACTTC.

In its sample, this clonotype was seen many times. The V and J genes are TRBV15 and TRBJ2-2, with 11 bases aligning to TRBD2. Germline V lookup: CDR1 LNHNV, CDR2 YYDKDF (reference sequence). V was pared by 3 bases and J by 6 bases, with 9 bases of the junction left unmatched. The CDR3 is made up of 17 amino acids. CDR3 sequence reads: CATSSLGGLAGAGELFF. The CDR3 region has the DNA TGTGCCACCAGCAGTCTCGGAGGACTAGCGGGTGCCGGGGAGCTGTTTTTT.

The chain employs TRBV6-4 and TRBJ1-5; D uncertain. The CDR3 consists of 11 residues. Trimming cost V 5 bases and J 7 bases, with 6 bases left between them. From germline, CDR1 is MRHNA and CDR2 SNTAGT. DNA of the CDR3: TGTGCCAGCAGTTTTTTCCAGCCCCAGCATTTT. Encoded protein: CASSFFQPQHF.

This clonotype showed up just a few times. The chain links TRBV25-1 to TRBJ1-2, with D tentatively TRBD1 (6 bases). The germline V gene encodes CDR1 MGHDK and CDR2 SYGVNS. Trimming took off 5 bases at V and 7 bases at J, with 14 bases between the two ends. The CDR3 has 13 amino acids. This CDR3 is CASSYRGATGYTF. In DNA form, the CDR3 reads TGTGCCAGCAGTTACCGGGGGGCGACTGGCTACACCTTC.